This T cell receptor (beta chain) came from a study of T cell responses to AZD1222 COVID-19 vaccine. Whole-study findings and limits: The span of vaccine-associated CD4 TCRs extended across spike, with dominance at 160-218 and 743-854. Sampling that yielded the repertoires occurred only after the peak T cell response. Donors were chiefly white British, with a greater number of females, and clonal diversity was perhaps underestimated. Once two AZD1222 doses were given, Spike-specific TCR breadth and depth went up.

V lost 6 bases and J 1 base, leaving 9 bases between the germline ends. Germline loops: CDR1 MDHEN, CDR2 SYDVKM. This CDR3 spans 13 amino acids. Comments on this clone: The antigen remains unidentified.

TCRdb's copy holds only in-frame clones and misses some; the assay was immunoSEQ multiplex PCR. The sample yields roughly 140,000 clones, 93% seen once. The clonotype comes from an adult who had recovered from COVID-19. The chain has TRBV28 and TRBJ2-5; a weak D match, TRBD1 (5 bases). Sequences were derived from peripheral blood, sampled after recovery from COVID-19. The DNA for the CDR3 is TGTGCCAGCAGCCCCGACAGCCAAGAGACCCAGTACTTC. Translation: CASSPDSQETQYF. Supplemented by reference TRBV28 and TRBJ2-5, the full variable domain reads DVKVTQSSRYLVKRTGEKVFLECVQDMDHENMFWYRQDPGLGLRLIYFSYDVKMKEKGDIPEGYSVSREKKERFSLILESASTNQTSMYLCASSPDSQETQYFGPGTRLLVL.